The rows below give T cell receptor beta chains drawn from one sample of a study of CD8+ T cells in alopecia areata. Profiling relied on immunoSEQ multiplex PCR, and the TCRdb table lists in-frame clones only, not all of them. The sample includes around 190,000 clones, 64% seen only once; the top ten take around 4%. Sequencing used CD4+ T cells sorted from blood, obtained at week 4, from a patient treated with tofacitinib. The receptors were sampled from a human donor with alopecia areata. CDR3s include the opening cysteine and the closing phenylalanine or tryptophan. The D gene is left open where the match is weak. Only some rows state a clone size, as once, few, many or a class for expanded clones.

V gene,D gene,clone size,J gene,CDR3 protein,CDR3 DNA
TRBV4-2,.,.,TRBJ1-6,CASSQEMTQLAPLHF,TGTGCCAGCAGCCAAGAGATGACGCAGTTAGCACCCCTCCACTTT
TRBV27,.,once,TRBJ2-7,CASSTARSYEQYF,TGTGCCAGCAGCACGGCGAGAAGCTACGAGCAGTACTTC
TRBV5-6,.,.,TRBJ1-2,CASSLPRGGYGYTF,TGTGCCAGCAGCTTGCCCAGGGGCGGGTATGGCTACACCTTC
TRBV5-1,.,.,TRBJ1-1,CASSLAQRSEAFF,TGCGCCAGCAGCTTGGCCCAGAGAAGTGAAGCTTTCTTT
TRBV29-1,.,few,TRBJ1-1,CSVEEKNSMNTEAFF,TGCAGCGTTGAAGAGAAAAACAGCATGAACACTGAAGCTTTCTTT
TRBV30,.,few,TRBJ1-5,CAWSVGGNQPQHF,TGTGCCTGGAGTGTCGGAGGCAATCAGCCCCAGCATTTT
TRBV29-1,.,.,TRBJ1-2,CSVEEPLSDGYTF,TGCAGCGTTGAAGAGCCCCTATCTGATGGCTACACCTTC
TRBV2,.,.,TRBJ1-2,CASSDYKLYGYTF,TGTGCCAGCAGTGACTACAAACTCTATGGCTACACCTTC
TRBV30,TRBD1,.,TRBJ2-7,CAWSDIVDRGNEQYF,TGTGCCTGGAGTGATATCGTGGACAGGGGGAACGAGCAGTACTTC
TRBV19,.,.,TRBJ1-2,CASRRTANYGYTF,TGTGCCAGTAGACGGACGGCGAACTATGGCTACACCTTC
TRBV5-1,.,.,TRBJ1-5,CASSLRGGNQPQHF,TGCGCCAGCAGCTTGCGGGGGGGCAATCAGCCCCAGCATTTT
TRBV12-2,.,once,TRBJ1-5,CASRLVPLSGTGKFQPQHF,TGTGCAAGTCGCTTAGTACCGCTGTCGGGGACAGGGAAATTTCAGCCCCAGCATTTT